The 24 T cell receptor beta chains reported below all come from one sample, sequenced in a study of regulatory T cells in long-lasting Graves disease. According to the study, TCR beta libraries were built with iRepertoire HTBI primers and CDR3-region Arm-PCR. TCRdb redid the calling of the multiplex PCR reads with MiXCR, one entry per CDR3 protein. The table records some 490,000 distinct CDR3 sequences, 12% of them present only once. As for time point: newly diagnosed GD, antithyroid drugs for less than 3 months. RNA from PBMCs was the source of the TCR library. These data also formed part of another study, on T cells in Graves' hyperthyroidism and ophthalmopathy.

Specimen: peripheral blood mononuclear cells (PBMCs), collected at new diagnosis, from a patient treated with antithyroid drugs. These receptors all stem from a woman aged 30 to 39 with Graves disease.

At least ten counts were recorded for this clonotype. V and J are TRBV6-1 and TRBJ2-5; D uncertain. CDR1 is MNHNS and CDR2 is SASEGT in the germline V gene. V shed 6 bases and J shed 5 bases, with 19 bases lying between them. CDR3 length equals 15 residues. CDR3 region: CASSHKIMGSETQYF. The CDR3 coding sequence is TGTGCCAGCAGCCACAAAATAATGGGGTCGGAGACCCAGTACTTC.

The DNA for the CDR3 is TGTGCCAGCAGCCGGGGTTTCAACGAGCAGTACTTC. Translated, it gives CASSRGFNEQYF. The chain links TRBV25-1 to TRBJ2-7; a weak D match, TRBD2 (5 bases). Trimming stripped 6 bases from V and 5 bases from J, with 11 bases between. This CDR3 contains 12 residues. Germline CDR1 is MGHDK and CDR2 is SYGVNS.

The chain uses TRBV6-5 and TRBJ1-6; D remains ambiguous. The CDR3 has 15 residues. V lost 2 bases, J lost 9 bases, and 14 bases lay in between. From germline, CDR1 is MNHEY and CDR2 SVGAGI. The CDR3 protein is CASSYTARSGSPLHF. The CDR3 DNA is TGTGCCAGCAGTTACACGGCCCGTAGTGGTTCACCCCTCCACTTT.

This clonotype was detected many times. J is TRBJ1-1 and V is TRBV28; D possibly corresponds to TRBD1 (6 bases). The CDR3 consists of 12 residues. From germline, CDR1 is MDHEN and CDR2 SYDVKM. V gave up 11 bases and J gave up 4 bases, with 14 bases separating them. Here the CDR3 reads CAASTGSTEAFF. The CDR3 DNA sequence: TGTGCCGCTTCTACAGGGAGCACTGAAGCTTTCTTT. The full variable domain, in which reference TRBV28 and TRBJ1-1 provide the parts outside the CDR3, is DVKVTQSSRYLVKRTGEKVFLECVQDMDHENMFWYRQDPGLGLRLIYFSYDVKMKEKGDIPEGYSVSREKKERFSLILESASTNQTSMYLCAASTGSTEAFFGQGTRLTVV.

Many counts were recorded for this clonotype. The chain is built from TRBV3-1 and TRBJ1-5; D is perhaps TRBD1 (5 bases). The CDR3 contains 16 residues. Deletions cut 1 base from V and 7 bases from J, with 17 bases between. Germline loops: CDR1 LGHDT, CDR2 YNNKEL (reference sequence). The CDR3 region has the DNA TGTGCCAGCAGCCAAGGCCCCCAGGGTCCGAGGCAGCCCCAGCATTTT. It is translated as CASSQGPQGPRQPQHF.

This clonotype was counted at least ten times. The chain links TRBV2 to TRBJ1-1; D unresolved. CDR1 and CDR2 (germline): SNHLY, FYNNEI. Trimming removed 3 bases at V and 5 bases at J, with 16 bases between. The CDR3 totals 15 residues. CDR3 bases: TGTGCCAGCAGTGATTCGACGACATCTTCGACTGAAGCTTTCTTT. Translating gives CASSDSTTSSTEAFF. Supplemented by reference TRBV2 and TRBJ1-1, the full variable domain reads EPEVTQTPSHQVTQMGQEVILRCVPISNHLYFYWYRQILGQKVEFLVSFYNNEISEKSEIFDDQFSVERPDGSNFTLKIRSTKLEDSAMYFCASSDSTTSSTEAFFGQGTRLTVV.

The V and J genes are TRBV3-1 and TRBJ2-1; 9 nucleotides align to TRBD2. The trim removed 0 bases at V and 4 bases at J, leaving 7 bases unmatched. CDR3 size: 17 residues. Germline V lookup: CDR1 LGHDT, CDR2 YNNKEL (reference sequence). The CDR3 sequence is CASSQEFSSGGYNEQFF. CDR3 DNA sequence: TGTGCCAGCAGCCAAGAATTTTCCAGCGGGGGGTACAATGAGCAGTTCTTC.

This clonotype was observed many times. The rearrangement joins TRBV28 to TRBJ1-1; a weak D match, TRBD1 (5 bases). The CDR3 totals 15 residues. CDR1 is MDHEN and CDR2 is SYDVKM in the germline V gene. V was pared by 7 bases and J by 1 base, with 16 bases between. CDR3 region: CASTQFRGSNTEAFF. The CDR3 DNA sequence: TGTGCCAGCACCCAGTTCCGGGGCTCGAACACTGAAGCTTTCTTT.

The chain joins TRBV27 to TRBJ2-3, with no clear D. The germline V gene encodes CDR1 MNHEY and CDR2 SMNVEV (reference sequence). V gave up 7 bases and J gave up 6 bases, with 11 bases separating them. The CDR3 consists of 12 residues. DNA of the CDR3: TGTGCCAGCACTTCTCGGGCCGATACGCAGTATTTT. Encoded protein: CASTSRADTQYF.

This clonotype was seen at least ten times. The V call is TRBV2, the J call TRBJ2-5, with 10 bases fitting TRBD1. V lost 5 bases, J lost 6 bases, and 9 bases stayed unmatched. From germline, CDR1 is SNHLY and CDR2 FYNNEI. The CDR3 runs to 15 residues. The CDR3 is CASSLPGQGIKTQYF. The CDR3 bases are TGTGCCAGCAGTCTTCCGGGACAGGGGATAAAGACCCAGTACTTC.

In this sample, this clonotype turned up a few times. The chain employs TRBV7-9 and TRBJ2-1, with D tentatively TRBD2 (6 bases). The germline CDR1 and CDR2 sequences are SEHNR and FQNEAQ (reference sequence). V lost 1 base to trimming and J lost 5 bases, with 15 bases between them. The CDR3 is made up of 16 amino acids. In DNA form, the CDR3 reads TGTGCCAGCAGCTTAGGCGGCGGGGCAACCAACAATGAGCAGTTCTTC. Protein product: CASSLGGGATNNEQFF.

This clonotype came up many times. This chain joins TRBV11-2 and TRBJ1-1; D is ambiguous. Germline V gene sequence: CDR1 SGHAT, CDR2 FQNNGV. This CDR3 comprises 14 residues. Trimming removed 1 base from V and 1 base from J, with 7 bases in between. Here the CDR3 DNA reads TGTGCCAGCAGCTTAGTCCCTTCGAACACTGAAGCTTTCTTT. Protein: CASSLVPSNTEAFF.

The rearrangement joins TRBV6-5 to TRBJ2-7; TRBD1 agrees at 7 bases. This CDR3 is 17 amino acids long. CDR1 is MNHEY and CDR2 is SVGAGI in the germline V gene. The junction had 11 bases not matched to a gene; V was cut back by 0 bases and J by 3 bases. CDR3 DNA: TGTGCCAGCAGTTACTCCGACAGGGCGCACGTGGACTACGAGCAGTACTTC. It codes for CASSYSDRAHVDYEQYF.

The J gene is TRBJ2-1, the V gene TRBV27; 10 bases line up with TRBD2. This CDR3 region has 16 residues. Trimming at V came to 4 bases and at J to 7 bases, leaving 10 bases not matched to a gene. The germline V gene encodes CDR1 MNHEY and CDR2 SMNVEV (reference sequence). CDR3 in DNA: TGTGCCAGCAGTTCCCCAGCGGGAGGGCCAAGGAATGAGCAGTTCTTC. This translates into CASSSPAGGPRNEQFF.

This clonotype was detected many times. The genes are TRBV27 and TRBJ2-3, with TRBD2 matching over 7 bases. V shed 4 bases and J 4 bases; nucleotides not matched to a gene: 5. From germline, CDR1 is MNHEY and CDR2 SMNVEV (reference sequence). The CDR3 spans 14 residues. CDR3 region: CASSWGGWSDTQYF. The CDR3 coding sequence is TGTGCCAGCAGTTGGGGGGGGTGGTCAGATACGCAGTATTTT.

The chain joins TRBV5-1 to TRBJ2-2, with a tentative D call TRBD2 (6 bases). CDR1 and CDR2 (germline): SGHRS, YFSETQ. V lost 2 bases, J lost 3 bases, and 14 bases lay in between. The CDR3 spans 16 residues. For the CDR3, the DNA is TGCGCCAGCAGCTTACTCGGGGGTTCCGACACCGGGGAGCTGTTTTTT. It codes for CASSLLGGSDTGELFF.

In its sample, this clonotype was seen many times. The genes are TRBV27 and TRBJ2-7; a possible D gene is TRBD2 (6 bases). The CDR3 covers 14 residues. From germline, CDR1 is MNHEY and CDR2 SMNVEV (reference sequence). V shed 9 bases and J shed 4 bases, with 19 bases lying between them. This CDR3 reads CARKGRGAGYEQYF. The CDR3 region has the DNA TGTGCCAGGAAGGGAAGGGGCGCGGGGTACGAGCAGTACTTC.

This clonotype appeared many times. The chain employs TRBV28 and TRBJ2-1, with 13 bases matching TRBD2. After removal of 6 bases from V and 2 bases from J, the junction contained 4 bases not matched to a gene. Per germline, CDR1 MDHEN and CDR2 SYDVKM. CDR3 size: 16 residues. CDR3 nucleotides: TGTGCCAGCAGGCGCACTAGCGGGAGGGCCTACAATGAGCAGTTCTTC. This encodes CASRRTSGRAYNEQFF.

Many counts were recorded for this clonotype. V usage is TRBV6-1 and J usage is TRBJ1-3; weak D call: TRBD1 (5 bases). Germline V gene lookup returns CDR1 MNHNS and CDR2 SASEGT. This CDR3 spans 16 amino acids. Trimming took 6 bases from V and 1 from J, leaving 16 bases between them. Written as DNA, the CDR3 is TGTGCCAGCAGCACACGGGCAGGGAATTCTGGAAACACCATATATTTT. Translation gives CASSTRAGNSGNTIYF.

This clonotype was seen at least ten times. The CDR3 DNA sequence: TGTGCCAGCAGGGCCCTCACAGATACGCAGTATTTT. This codes for CASRALTDTQYF. This chain links TRBV2 with TRBJ2-3; no clear D. Per germline, CDR1 SNHLY and CDR2 FYNNEI. The CDR3 consists of 12 residues. The V end lost 6 bases, the J end lost 2 bases, and 6 bases lay between the germline ends. Looking up the rest from reference TRBV2 and TRBJ2-3 gives the full variable domain: EPEVTQTPSHQVTQMGQEVILRCVPISNHLYFYWYRQILGQKVEFLVSFYNNEISEKSEIFDDQFSVERPDGSNFTLKIRSTKLEDSAMYFCASRALTDTQYFGPGTRLTVL.

A note on this clonotype: A much bigger clone sits one base away, suggesting this may be a read error. The chain joins TRBV2 to TRBJ1-5; possibly TRBD1 for D (6 bases). The J call is in doubt because the DNA end fits TRBJ2-3 better. The length of the CDR3 is 15 residues. Per germline, CDR1 SNHLY and CDR2 FYNNEI. The DNA for the CDR3 is TGTGCCAGCAGTGAACGGGCAAGGGGGAATCAGCCCCAGTATTTT. This codes for CASSERARGNQPQYF.

The sample holds many counts of this clonotype. The rearrangement links TRBV3-1 to TRBJ2-5, with 9 bases lining up with TRBD1. This CDR3 comprises 18 residues. V shed 0 bases and J 4 bases; nucleotides not matched to a gene: 12. Germline values: CDR1 LGHDT, CDR2 YNNKEL (reference sequence). The CDR3 is CASSQDRDRVGRRETQYF. CDR3 nucleotide sequence: TGTGCCAGCAGCCAAGATCGGGACAGGGTGGGTCGAAGAGAGACCCAGTACTTC.

This clonotype was counted at least ten times. V and J are TRBV6-2 or TRBV6-3 and TRBJ1-3; 7 bases are a match to TRBD1. J gave up 0 bases and V 8 bases, and 7 bases lay outside the gene matches. CDR1 and CDR2 from the germline V gene are MNHEY and SVGEGT. The CDR3 spans 15 residues. The CDR3 is CASGDSPYSGNTIYF. The CDR3 DNA follows: TGTGCCAGCGGGGACAGTCCATACTCTGGAAACACCATATATTTT.

Regarding this clonotype: This may arise from a read error, as a much more abundant clone is one base away. The J gene is TRBJ1-2, the V gene TRBV7-9; TRBD1 is a possible D gene (6 bases). The CDR3 runs 11 residues. Germline lookup yields CDR1 SEHNR and CDR2 FQNEAQ (reference sequence). With 11 bases removed from V and 4 bases from J, the gap between germline ends came to 11 bases. In nucleotides, the CDR3 is TGTGCCGCAGGGGAGGCCTATGGCTACACCTTC. Its protein product is CAAGEAYGYTF.